The next 16 T cell receptor beta chains were all read from a single sample in a study of blood T cells in healthy people across ages. Using a J-beta primer mix together with a sample-barcoded 5' primer, a second PCR was run for roughly 7 to 11 cycles. A single record per CDR3 protein comes from TCRdb applying MiXCR to the 5' RACE reads. The data hold 1 million to 1.2 million distinct CDR3 sequences, with 35% to 40% observed a single time. Sample: blood. The receptors were sampled from a man aged 18 to 29 in good health.

This clonotype was seen a handful of times. J is TRBJ2-1 and V is TRBV20-1, with 9 bases fitting TRBD2. Losses at the gene ends were 3 bases for V and 7 bases for J; bases not matched to a gene: 7. Germline V gives CDR1 DFQATT, CDR2 SNEGSKA (reference sequence). CDR3 length: 14 residues. The CDR3 DNA reads TGCAGTGCTAGCACGGCGGGGGGGCCAAATGAGCAGTTCTTC. The encoded protein is CSASTAGGPNEQFF.

The sample holds a few counts of this clonotype. The chain carries TRBV25-1 and TRBJ2-7, with 7 bases that match TRBD1. This CDR3 has 14 amino acids. V was clipped by 4 bases and J by 4 bases; unmatched bases: 7. CDR1 MGHDK and CDR2 SYGVNS come from the germline V gene. The DNA of the CDR3 is TGTGCCAGCAGTGTACGACAGGGCGGTTACGAGCAGTACTTC. Residues: CASSVRQGGYEQYF.

This clonotype has more than one count but fewer than ten. The chain couples TRBV20-1 to TRBJ2-7; 10 bases line up with TRBD1. Germline V lookup: CDR1 DFQATT, CDR2 SNEGSKA (reference sequence). The V and J ends lost 6 bases and 3 bases, in that order; junction bases with no gene match: 8. This CDR3 has 14 amino acids. The DNA of the CDR3 is TGCAGTGCCGCCTTCGGGACAGGGGACTACGAGCAGTACTTC. Translation gives CSAAFGTGDYEQYF.

The sample holds a few counts of this clonotype. This chain uses TRBV28 with TRBJ1-2; D may be TRBD1 (5 bases). V lost 2 bases and J 3 bases, leaving 19 bases between the germline ends. Germline assignment: CDR1 MDHEN and CDR2 SYDVKM. The CDR3 is 17 amino acids. The CDR3 DNA follows: TGTGCCAGCAGTTTAACCCCTACCCGAACAGGCGACTATGGCTACACCTTC. This encodes CASSLTPTRTGDYGYTF.

Only one count was recorded for this clonotype. A clone one base away is much larger, so this may be a read error. V is TRBV20-1 and J is TRBJ2-4; D unresolved. The J call may be mistaken, given a closer DNA end match to TRBJ2-7. Germline V gene sequence: CDR1 DFQATT, CDR2 SNEGSKA (reference sequence). The CDR3 totals 13 residues. CDR3 in amino acids: CSATNGPAYEQYF. The DNA of the CDR3 is TGCAGTGCTACGAATGGACCCGCCTACGAGCAGTACTTC.

This clonotype was observed a few times. The chain joins TRBV7-9 to TRBJ1-1; possible D gene TRBD1, 5 bases. The length of the CDR3 is 15 residues. Germline lookup yields CDR1 SEHNR and CDR2 FQNEAQ (reference sequence). Trimming took off 0 bases at V and 3 bases at J, with 11 bases between the two ends. The CDR3 reads CASSLAQGRDTEAFF. DNA of the CDR3: TGTGCCAGCAGCTTAGCGCAGGGTCGGGACACTGAAGCTTTCTTT.

This clonotype was seen more than once but under ten times. The chain links TRBV20-1 to TRBJ2-1; D is undetermined. Germline CDR1 DFQATT, CDR2 SNEGSKA (reference sequence). Trimming took off 0 bases at V and 2 bases at J, with 11 bases between the two ends. The CDR3 has 15 amino acids. The CDR3 spells CSARDDGVTYNEQFF. DNA of the CDR3: TGCAGTGCTAGAGATGATGGCGTCACCTACAATGAGCAGTTCTTC.

Written as DNA, the CDR3 is TGTGCCAGCAGTGTTTGGGTGGCCCCGGGAAATGAGCAGTTCTTC. This translates into CASSVWVAPGNEQFF. The V call is TRBV2, the J call TRBJ2-1, with D possibly TRBD2 on 5 matching bases. Germline values: CDR1 SNHLY, CDR2 FYNNEI. CDR3 length equals 15 residues. V lost 4 bases and J 7 bases, leaving 17 bases between the germline ends.

The CDR3 sequence: CASSRNQFGETQYF. CDR3 DNA sequence: TGTGCCAGCAGTAGGAACCAATTCGGGGAGACCCAGTACTTC. J is TRBJ2-5 and V is TRBV13; D is unclear. This CDR3 has 14 amino acids. Germline CDR1 and CDR2: PRHDT and FYEKMQ (reference sequence). Between the trimmed V and J ends, which lost 6 bases and 5 bases, there was a span of 16 bases.

The rearrangement links TRBV7-2 to TRBJ1-5; D call uncertain. Germline CDR1 reads SGHTA; CDR2 reads FQGNSA. With 1 base removed from V and 12 bases from J, the gap between germline ends came to 10 bases. The CDR3 runs to 12 residues. Here the CDR3 DNA reads TGTGCCAGCAGCTTAGGCGTAGGACTCCAGCATTTT. This translates into CASSLGVGLQHF.

The V call is TRBV6-5, the J call TRBJ2-1; no firm D call. V was clipped by 1 base and J by 7 bases, with 5 bases between them. CDR3 size: 12 residues. Germline V gene lookup returns CDR1 MNHEY and CDR2 SVGAGI. CDR3 bases: TGTGCCAGCAGTTACTGGGTGAATGAGCAGTTCTTC. Amino acid sequence: CASSYWVNEQFF.

V usage is TRBV6-5 and J usage is TRBJ1-5; perhaps TRBD1 as D (6 bases). The germline V gene has CDR1 MNHEY and CDR2 SVGAGI. This CDR3 is built from 13 residues. Trimming left V 6 bases short and J 5 bases short, with 11 bases between. CDR3 DNA sequence: TGTGCCAGCAGGAACAGGGAAGATCAGCCCCAGCATTTT. It codes for CASRNREDQPQHF.

The rearrangement links TRBV20-1 to TRBJ1-3; 7 bases fit TRBD1. Germline CDR1 DFQATT, CDR2 SNEGSKA (reference sequence). The CDR3 has 16 residues. V was clipped by 1 base and J by 4 bases; unmatched bases: 10. The CDR3 DNA is TGCAGTGCTAGAGTTCCTAATACAGGGGAAGGAAACACCATATATTTT. Residues: CSARVPNTGEGNTIYF.

The chain carries TRBV4-1 and TRBJ2-1; TRBD1 might be the D (6 bases). This CDR3 has 15 residues. CDR1 MGHRA and CDR2 YSYEKL come from the germline V gene. V was pared by 0 bases and J by 6 bases, with 12 bases between. CDR3 region: CASSQEGPTGNEQFF. For the CDR3, the DNA is TGCGCCAGCAGCCAAGAAGGGCCGACAGGCAATGAGCAGTTCTTC.

A few counts support this clonotype. The V call is TRBV11-2, the J call TRBJ1-1, with D tentatively TRBD1 (5 bases). V lost 1 base, J lost 1 base, and 10 bases lay in between. CDR1 is SGHAT and CDR2 is FQNNGV in the germline V gene. The CDR3 runs 15 residues. CDR3 amino acids: CASSLVRTTNTEAFF. The CDR3 DNA sequence: TGTGCCAGCAGCTTAGTGAGGACAACGAACACTGAAGCTTTCTTT.

This clonotype was detected only a few times. The chain couples TRBV2 to TRBJ1-5, with 7 bases fitting TRBD1. V was pared by 9 bases and J by 2 bases, with 7 bases of the junction left unmatched. CDR1 is SNHLY, CDR2 FYNNEI, per germline. The CDR3 has 14 residues. The CDR3 reads CASRQGSGNQPQHF. CDR3 in DNA: TGTGCCAGTAGACAGGGTTCGGGCAATCAGCCCCAGCATTTT.